This T cell receptor (beta chain) was obtained from a study of T cell responses to AZD1222 COVID-19 vaccine. V shed 5 bases and J shed 1 base, with 8 bases lying between them. The CDR3 has 13 amino acids. Germline V CDR1 and CDR2: LNHDA, SQIVND (reference sequence). Notes on this clone: Its antigen is as yet unknown.

Data came from immunoSEQ multiplex PCR; TCRdb stores just in-frame clones and leaves some out. The sample records around 97,000 clones, around 90% being singletons. Study-level points and caveats: The repertoires were collected only after the peak T cell response.

The rearrangement joins TRBV19 to TRBJ1-2; no clear D. The sequences come from peripheral blood, collected on day 0 of AZD1222 vaccination. The receptor was derived from an adult in good health. The CDR3 nucleotides read TGTGCCAGTAGTCAGGATGATAACTATGGCTACACCTTC. Residues: CASSQDDNYGYTF.